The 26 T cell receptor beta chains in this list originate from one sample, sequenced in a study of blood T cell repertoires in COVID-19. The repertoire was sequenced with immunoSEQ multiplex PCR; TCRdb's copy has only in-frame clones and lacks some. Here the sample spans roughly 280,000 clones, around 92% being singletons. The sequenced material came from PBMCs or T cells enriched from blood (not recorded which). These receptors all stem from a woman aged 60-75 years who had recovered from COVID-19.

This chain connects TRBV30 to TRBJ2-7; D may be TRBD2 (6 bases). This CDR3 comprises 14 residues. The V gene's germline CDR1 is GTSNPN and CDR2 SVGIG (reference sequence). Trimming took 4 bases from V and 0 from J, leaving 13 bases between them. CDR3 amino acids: CAWNRDFGSYEQYF. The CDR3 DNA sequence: TGTGCCTGGAACCGGGACTTTGGCTCCTACGAGCAGTACTTC.

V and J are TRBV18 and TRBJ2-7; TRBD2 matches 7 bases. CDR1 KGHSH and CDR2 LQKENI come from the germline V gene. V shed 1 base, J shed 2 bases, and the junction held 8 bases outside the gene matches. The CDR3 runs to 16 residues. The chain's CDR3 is CASSPLRPSGTYEQYF. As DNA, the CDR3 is TGTGCCAGCTCACCACTGCGGCCTAGCGGCACCTACGAGCAGTACTTC.

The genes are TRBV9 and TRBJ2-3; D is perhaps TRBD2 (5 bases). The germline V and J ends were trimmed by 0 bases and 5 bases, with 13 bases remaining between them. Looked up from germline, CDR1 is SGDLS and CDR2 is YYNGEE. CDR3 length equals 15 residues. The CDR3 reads CASSVAQLAGDTQYF. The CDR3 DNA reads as TGTGCCAGCAGCGTAGCTCAGCTAGCAGGAGATACGCAGTATTTT.

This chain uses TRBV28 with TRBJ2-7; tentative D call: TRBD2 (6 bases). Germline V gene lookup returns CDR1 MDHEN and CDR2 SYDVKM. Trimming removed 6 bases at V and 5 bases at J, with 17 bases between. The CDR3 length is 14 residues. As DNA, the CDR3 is TGTGCCAGCAGCCCCCTCGGGGGACCCCACGAGCAGTACTTC. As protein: CASSPLGGPHEQYF.

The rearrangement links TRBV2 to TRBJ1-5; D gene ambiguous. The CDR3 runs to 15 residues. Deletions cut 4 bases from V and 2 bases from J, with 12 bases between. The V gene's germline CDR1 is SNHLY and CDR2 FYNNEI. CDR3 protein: CASSALGVGNQPQHF. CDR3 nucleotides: TGTGCCAGCAGTGCCCTGGGAGTGGGCAATCAGCCCCAGCATTTT. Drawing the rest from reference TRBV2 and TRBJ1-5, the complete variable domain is EPEVTQTPSHQVTQMGQEVILRCVPISNHLYFYWYRQILGQKVEFLVSFYNNEISEKSEIFDDQFSVERPDGSNFTLKIRSTKLEDSAMYFCASSALGVGNQPQHFGDGTRLSIL.

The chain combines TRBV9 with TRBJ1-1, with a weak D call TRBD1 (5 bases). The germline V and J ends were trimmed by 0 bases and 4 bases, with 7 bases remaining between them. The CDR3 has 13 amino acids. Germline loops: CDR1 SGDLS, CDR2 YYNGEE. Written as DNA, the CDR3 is TGTGCCAGCAGCGTAGATGACAGCACTGAAGCTTTCTTT. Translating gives CASSVDDSTEAFF. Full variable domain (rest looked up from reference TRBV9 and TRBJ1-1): DSGVTQTPKHLITATGQRVTLRCSPRSGDLSVYWYQQSLDQGLQFLIQYYNGEERAKGNILERFSAQQFPDLHSELNLSSLELGDSALYFCASSVDDSTEAFFGQGTRLTVV.

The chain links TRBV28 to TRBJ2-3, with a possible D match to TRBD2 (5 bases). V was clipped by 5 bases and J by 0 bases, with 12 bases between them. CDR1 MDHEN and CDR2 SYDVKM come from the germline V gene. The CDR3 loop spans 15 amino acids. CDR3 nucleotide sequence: TGTGCCAGCAGTCCAAGGGAGTATAGCACAGATACGCAGTATTTT. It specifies CASSPREYSTDTQYF. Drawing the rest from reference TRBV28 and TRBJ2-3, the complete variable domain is DVKVTQSSRYLVKRTGEKVFLECVQDMDHENMFWYRQDPGLGLRLIYFSYDVKMKEKGDIPEGYSVSREKKERFSLILESASTNQTSMYLCASSPREYSTDTQYFGPGTRLTVL.

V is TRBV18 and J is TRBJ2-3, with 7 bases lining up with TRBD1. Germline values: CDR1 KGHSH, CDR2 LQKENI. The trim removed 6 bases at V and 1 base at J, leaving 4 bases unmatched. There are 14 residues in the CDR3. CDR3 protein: CASSWDRGTDTQYF. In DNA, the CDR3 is TGTGCCAGCTCCTGGGACAGAGGCACAGATACGCAGTATTTT.

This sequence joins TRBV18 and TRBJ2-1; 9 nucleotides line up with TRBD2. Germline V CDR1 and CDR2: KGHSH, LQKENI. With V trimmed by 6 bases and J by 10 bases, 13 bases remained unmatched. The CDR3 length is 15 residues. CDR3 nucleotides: TGTGCCAGCTCTCCCATAGCGGGAGTTGGAGAGGAGCAGTTCTTC. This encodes CASSPIAGVGEEQFF.

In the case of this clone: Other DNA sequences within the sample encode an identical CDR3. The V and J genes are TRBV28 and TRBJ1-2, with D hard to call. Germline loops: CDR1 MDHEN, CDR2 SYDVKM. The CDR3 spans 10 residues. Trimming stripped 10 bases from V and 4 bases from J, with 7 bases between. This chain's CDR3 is CATSSYGYTF. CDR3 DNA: TGTGCCACCTCGAGCTATGGCTACACCTTC.

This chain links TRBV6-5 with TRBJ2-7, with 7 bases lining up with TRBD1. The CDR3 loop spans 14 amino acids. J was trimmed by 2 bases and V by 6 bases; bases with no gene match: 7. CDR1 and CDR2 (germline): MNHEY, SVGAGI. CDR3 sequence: CASSPRDRTYEQYF. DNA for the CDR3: TGTGCCAGCAGCCCCCGGGACAGAACCTACGAGCAGTACTTC.

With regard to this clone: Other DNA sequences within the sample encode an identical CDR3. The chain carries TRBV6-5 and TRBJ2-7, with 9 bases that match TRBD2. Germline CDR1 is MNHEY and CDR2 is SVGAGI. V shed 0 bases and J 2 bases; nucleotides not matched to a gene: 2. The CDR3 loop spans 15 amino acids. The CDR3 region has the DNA TGTGCCAGCAGTTACTCTGCGGGAGGGACCTACGAGCAGTACTTC. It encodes CASSYSAGGTYEQYF.

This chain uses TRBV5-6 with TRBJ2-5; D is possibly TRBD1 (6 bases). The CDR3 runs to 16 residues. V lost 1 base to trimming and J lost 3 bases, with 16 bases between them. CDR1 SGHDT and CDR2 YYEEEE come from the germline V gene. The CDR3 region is CASSLKYRATEETQYF. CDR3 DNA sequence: TGTGCCAGCAGCTTGAAATACAGGGCAACCGAAGAGACCCAGTACTTC.

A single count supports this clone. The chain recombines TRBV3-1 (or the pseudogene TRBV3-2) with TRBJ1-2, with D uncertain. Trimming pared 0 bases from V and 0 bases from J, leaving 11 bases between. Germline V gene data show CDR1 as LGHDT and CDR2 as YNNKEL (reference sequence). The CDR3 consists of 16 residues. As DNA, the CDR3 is TGTGCCAGCAGCCAAGATCGAGGCCGAGCTAACTATGGCTACACCTTC. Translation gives CASSQDRGRANYGYTF.

The CDR3 bases are TGTGCCAGCAGTATCTTCGACAGGCTCTACGAGCAGTACTTC. Residues: CASSIFDRLYEQYF. The chain recombines TRBV27 with TRBJ2-7; possible D gene TRBD1, 6 bases. This CDR3 is 14 amino acids long. Germline CDR1 and CDR2: MNHEY and SMNVEV (reference sequence). Trimming pared 5 bases from V and 3 bases from J, leaving 14 bases between.

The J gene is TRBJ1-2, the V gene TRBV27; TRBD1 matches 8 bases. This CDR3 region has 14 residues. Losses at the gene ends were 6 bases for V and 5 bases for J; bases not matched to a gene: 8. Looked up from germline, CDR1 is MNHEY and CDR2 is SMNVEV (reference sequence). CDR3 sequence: CASSYGQGQYGYTF. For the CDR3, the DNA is TGTGCCAGCAGCTATGGACAGGGTCAATATGGCTACACCTTC.

In nucleotides, the CDR3 is TGTGCCAGCAGCAAGACAGGGGGCGTTCGAAACACCATATATTTT. It is translated as CASSKTGGVRNTIYF. J is TRBJ1-3 and V is TRBV7-9; 10 positions agree with TRBD1. Germline V gene sequence: CDR1 SEHNR, CDR2 FQNEAQ (reference sequence). The CDR3 spans 15 residues. The ends lost 5 bases at V and 5 bases at J; junction bases unmatched: 6.

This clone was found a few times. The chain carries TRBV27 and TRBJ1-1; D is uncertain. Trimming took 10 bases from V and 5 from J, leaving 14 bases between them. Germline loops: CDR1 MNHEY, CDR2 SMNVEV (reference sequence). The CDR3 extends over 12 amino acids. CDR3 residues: CATSLPGTEAFF. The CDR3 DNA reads TGTGCCACATCCCTTCCCGGGACTGAAGCTTTCTTT.

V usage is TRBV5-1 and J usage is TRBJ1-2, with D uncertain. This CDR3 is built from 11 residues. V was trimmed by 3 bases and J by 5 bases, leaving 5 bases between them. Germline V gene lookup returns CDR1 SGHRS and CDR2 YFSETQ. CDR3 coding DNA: TGCGCCAGCAGCTCCGTATATGGCTACACCTTC. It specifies CASSSVYGYTF.

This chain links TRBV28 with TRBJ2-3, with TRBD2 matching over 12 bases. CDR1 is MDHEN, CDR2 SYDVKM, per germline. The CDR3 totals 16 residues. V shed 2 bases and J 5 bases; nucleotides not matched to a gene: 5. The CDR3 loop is CASSLALAGGQDTQYF. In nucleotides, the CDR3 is TGTGCCAGCAGTTTAGCACTAGCGGGAGGACAAGATACGCAGTATTTT.

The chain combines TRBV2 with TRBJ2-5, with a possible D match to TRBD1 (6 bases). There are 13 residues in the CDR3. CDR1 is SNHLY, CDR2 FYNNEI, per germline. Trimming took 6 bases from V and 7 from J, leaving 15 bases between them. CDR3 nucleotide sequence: TGTGCCAGCAGCCCAAAACAGGGTGCGACCCAGTACTTC. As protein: CASSPKQGATQYF.

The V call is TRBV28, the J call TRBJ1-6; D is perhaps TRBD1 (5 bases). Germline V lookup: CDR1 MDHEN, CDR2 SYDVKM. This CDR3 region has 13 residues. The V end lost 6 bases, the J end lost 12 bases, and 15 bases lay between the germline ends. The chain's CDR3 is CASSHGFRGPLHF. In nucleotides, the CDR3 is TGTGCCAGCAGCCACGGATTTAGGGGACCCCTCCACTTT.

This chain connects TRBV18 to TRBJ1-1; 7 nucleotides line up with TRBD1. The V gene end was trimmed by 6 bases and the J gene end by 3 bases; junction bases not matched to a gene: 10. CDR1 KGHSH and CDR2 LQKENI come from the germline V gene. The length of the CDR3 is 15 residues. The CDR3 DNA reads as TGTGCCAGCTCTCCCCGGACAGGTCGCGACACTGAAGCTTTCTTT. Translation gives CASSPRTGRDTEAFF.

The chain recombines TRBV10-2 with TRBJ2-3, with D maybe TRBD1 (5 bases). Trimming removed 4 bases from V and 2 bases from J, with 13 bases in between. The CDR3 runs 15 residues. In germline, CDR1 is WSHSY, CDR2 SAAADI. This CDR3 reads CASSGDRPYTDTQYF. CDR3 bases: TGCGCCAGCAGTGGCGACAGACCCTACACAGATACGCAGTATTTT.

The CDR3 sequence is CSAGGQGDTEAFF. The DNA for the CDR3 is TGCAGCGCCGGAGGACAGGGGGACACTGAAGCTTTCTTT. J is TRBJ1-1 and V is TRBV29-1; 10 nucleotides line up with TRBD1. Germline-derived CDR1 and CDR2 are SQVTM and ANQGSEA. V gave up 7 bases and J gave up 3 bases; unmatched junction bases: 5. CDR3 length: 13 amino acids. Full variable domain (remainder filled in from reference TRBV29-1 and TRBJ1-1): SAVISQKPSRDICQRGTSLTIQCQVDSQVTMMFWYRQQPGQSLTLIATANQGSEATYESGFVIDKFPISRPNLTFSTLTVSNMSPEDSSIYLCSAGGQGDTEAFFGQGTRLTVV.

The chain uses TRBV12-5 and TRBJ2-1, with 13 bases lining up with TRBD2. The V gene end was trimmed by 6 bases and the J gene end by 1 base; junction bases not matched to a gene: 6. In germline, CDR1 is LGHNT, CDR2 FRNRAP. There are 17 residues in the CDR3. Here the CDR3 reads CASGLTSGRASYNEQFF. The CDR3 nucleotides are TGTGCTAGTGGCCTAACTAGCGGGAGGGCGTCCTACAATGAGCAGTTCTTC.